A single sample is the source of the 5 T cell receptor beta chains below, sequenced in a study of regulatory T cells in long-lasting Graves disease. Researchers made TCR beta libraries by using iRepertoire HTBI primers and running Arm-PCR on CDR3 regions. One entry per CDR3 protein, called by TCRdb with MiXCR from the multiplex PCR reads. The sample includes about 540,000 distinct CDR3 sequences, 13% of them seen just once. Documented time point: newly diagnosed GD, antithyroid drugs for less than 3 months. TCR sequences were obtained from RNA taken from PBMCs. These data also featured in a second study, about T cells in Graves' hyperthyroidism and ophthalmopathy.

The sample consisted of peripheral blood mononuclear cells (PBMCs), taken at new diagnosis, from a patient treated with antithyroid drugs. The source is a man aged 25 to 40 with Graves disease.

Many counts were recorded for this clonotype. This rearrangement joins TRBV7-9 to TRBJ1-1; 7 bases are a match to TRBD1. CDR1 and CDR2 from the germline V gene are SEHNR and FQNEAQ (reference sequence). CDR3 length: 13 amino acids. V was pared by 8 bases and J by 4 bases, with 7 bases of the junction left unmatched. The CDR3 DNA is TGTGCCAGCCAGGGCCAGGGGGTCACTGAAGCTTTCTTT. Protein product: CASQGQGVTEAFF.

The V call is TRBV5-6, the J call TRBJ2-7; D is unresolved. Germline V lookup: CDR1 SGHDT, CDR2 YYEEEE. The ends were cut back, 4 bases at V and 6 bases at J, with 8 bases in the middle. This CDR3 comprises 11 residues. This CDR3 is CASSAAAEQYF. DNA for the CDR3: TGTGCCAGCAGCGCCGCCGCCGAGCAGTACTTC. The whole variable domain, filled in from reference TRBV5-6 and TRBJ2-7, reads DAGVTQSPTHLIKTRGQQVTLRCSPKSGHDTVSWYQQALGQGPQFIFQYYEEEERQRGNFPDRFSGHQFPNYSSELNVNALLLGDSALYLCASSAAAEQYFGPGTRLTVT.

This clonotype was recorded many times. The genes are TRBV29-1 and TRBJ2-1, with D possibly matching TRBD2 (5 bases). The CDR3 loop spans 10 amino acids. V lost 5 bases and J 11 bases, leaving 10 bases between the germline ends. Germline V gene sequence: CDR1 SQVTM, CDR2 ANQGSEA. This CDR3 is CSVRTGKQFF. In nucleotides, the CDR3 is TGCAGCGTTAGGACGGGGAAGCAGTTCTTC.

This clonotype has a count of ten or more. This chain joins TRBV7-3 and TRBJ1-4; TRBD1 aligns across 12 bases. The CDR3 runs to 18 residues. CDR1 and CDR2 (germline): SGHTA, FQGTGA. V gave up 3 bases and J gave up 4 bases; unmatched junction bases: 9. CDR3 sequence reads: CASSFGDRGPLLNEKLFF. The CDR3 region has the DNA TGTGCCAGCAGCTTCGGGGACAGGGGGCCGCTCCTTAATGAAAAACTGTTTTTT. The full variable domain, its missing parts supplied by reference TRBV7-3 and TRBJ1-4, is GAGVSQTPSNKVTEKGKYVELRCDPISGHTALYWYRQSLGQGPEFLIYFQGTGAADDSGLPNDRFFAVRPEGSVSTLKIQRTERGDSAVYLCASSFGDRGPLLNEKLFFGSGTQLSVL.

At least ten counts were recorded for this clonotype. CDR3 coding DNA: TGTGCCAGCAGTTACTCGGGGCAGGGGGCTCACCAAGAGACCCAGTACTTC. It specifies CASSYSGQGAHQETQYF. This chain links TRBV6-6 with TRBJ2-5; 8 bases fit TRBD1. Germline assignment: CDR1 MNHNY and CDR2 SVGAGI (reference sequence). V was clipped by 0 bases and J by 0 bases; unmatched bases: 6. This CDR3 contains 17 residues.